Listed below are T cell receptor beta chains from one sample, sequenced in a study of PD-1 blockade in classical Hodgkin lymphoma. Sequencing was performed with immunoSEQ multiplex PCR; in TCRdb, only in-frame clones are kept and a portion is missing. The sample has tens of thousands of clones, about 85% seen once; the top ten hold over 7.5%. Sequences were derived from peripheral blood mononuclear cells (PBMCs), sampled before the fourth cycle of nivolumab. The receptors come from a human donor with classical Hodgkin lymphoma. Both conserved end residues are part of each CDR3. A D gene is named only where the DNA matches it firmly. Only some rows state a clone size, as once, few, many or a class for expanded clones.

j_gene | d_gene | v_gene | abundance | CDR3aa | CDR3nt
TRBJ2-5 | NA | TRBV7-8 | NA | CASSHGIQETQYF | TGTGCCAGCAGCCACGGTATCCAAGAGACCCAGTACTTC
TRBJ1-2 | NA | TRBV5-1 | NA | CASSLVGYGYTF | TGCGCCAGCAGCTTGGTGGGTTATGGCTACACCTTC
TRBJ1-6 | NA | TRBV5-6 | once | CASSLLGGSPLHF | TGTGCCAGCAGCTTGCTTGGCGGATCACCCCTCCACTTT
TRBJ1-1 | NA | TRBV6-5 | NA | CASSYSWSHTEAFF | TGTGCCAGCAGTTACTCTTGGTCTCACACTGAAGCTTTCTTT
TRBJ1-1 | NA | TRBV5-1 | NA | CASSLSPESTEAFF | TGCGCCAGCAGCTTGTCGCCGGAAAGCACTGAAGCTTTCTTT
TRBJ1-4 | NA | TRBV6-6 | NA | CASSTTITNEKLFF | TGTGCCAGCAGTACGACAATAACTAATGAAAAACTGTTTTTT
TRBJ2-5 | TRBD1 | TRBV5-1 | NA | CASSQTGEETQYF | TGCGCCAGCAGCCAGACAGGGGAGGAGACCCAGTACTTC
TRBJ2-3 | NA | TRBV7-9 | NA | CASSSLGVDTQYF | TGTGCCAGCAGCTCACTGGGGGTAGATACGCAGTATTTT
TRBJ2-7 | TRBD1 | TRBV6-1 | NA | CASSAGQGSAEQYF | TGTGCCAGCAGTGCCGGACAGGGATCTGCCGAGCAGTACTTC
TRBJ2-3 | NA | TRBV27 | once | CASSFLGRGADTQYF | TGTGCCAGCAGTTTTTTAGGACGAGGTGCAGATACGCAGTATTTT
TRBJ1-6 | NA | TRBV5-1 | NA | CASSLEGYNSPLHF | TGCGCCAGCAGCTTGGAAGGTTATAATTCACCCCTCCACTTT
TRBJ2-5 | NA | TRBV19 | NA | CASSMTGDQETQYF | TGTGCCAGTAGTATGACAGGAGATCAAGAGACCCAGTACTTC
TRBJ2-1 | TRBD1 | TRBV5-1 | NA | CASSGGQGANEQFF | TGCGCCAGCAGCGGGGGACAGGGGGCTAATGAGCAGTTCTTC
TRBJ2-5 | NA | TRBV5-1 | NA | CASSPFEGTQYF | TGCGCCAGCAGCCCTTTCGAGGGGACCCAGTACTTC
TRBJ2-2 | NA | TRBV30 | NA | CAWSVSLDTGELFF | TGTGCCTGGAGTGTCAGTTTGGACACCGGGGAGCTGTTTTTT
TRBJ1-5 | TRBD1 | TRBV19 | few | CASNSQGVNQPQHF | TGTGCCAGTAATTCACAGGGGGTAAATCAGCCCCAGCATTTT
TRBJ2-5 | NA | TRBV5-1 | NA | CASSTVTGEGETQYF | TGCGCCAGCAGCACTGTGACAGGGGAGGGAGAGACCCAGTACTTC